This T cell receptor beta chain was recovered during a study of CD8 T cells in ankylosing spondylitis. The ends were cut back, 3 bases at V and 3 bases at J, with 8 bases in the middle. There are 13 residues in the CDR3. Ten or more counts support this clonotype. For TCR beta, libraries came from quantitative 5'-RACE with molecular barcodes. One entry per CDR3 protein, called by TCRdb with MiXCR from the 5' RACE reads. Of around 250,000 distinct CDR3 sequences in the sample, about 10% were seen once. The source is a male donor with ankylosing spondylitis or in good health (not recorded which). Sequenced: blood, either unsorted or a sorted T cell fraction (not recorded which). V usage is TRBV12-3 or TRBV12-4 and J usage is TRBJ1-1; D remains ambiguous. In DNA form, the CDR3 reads TGTGCCAGCAGTTTTGTACAGTACACTGAAGCTTTCTTT. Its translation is CASSFVQYTEAFF.